The rows below give T cell receptor beta chains drawn from one sample of a study of T-cell memory formation after mild COVID-19. TCRdb re-analysed the 5' RACE reads in MiXCR, keeping a single row per CDR3 protein. The sample shows some 160,000 distinct CDR3 sequences, approximately 13% of them seen only once. The sequencing sample was made of PBMCs or a T cell subset sorted from them (not recorded which). The receptors were gathered from a man aged 18 to 35 who had mild COVID-19 (a few samples of this study predate the infection). Cell type and time point are not known. CDR3s include the opening cysteine and the closing phenylalanine or tryptophan. D genes are given only for firm matches. Size tells how often a clone was seen (once, few, many) or the class of an expanded clone, and some rows leave it out.

v_gene	j_gene	d_gene	abundance	CDR3nt	CDR3aa
TRBV7-3	TRBJ1-1	NA	few	TGTGCCAGCAGCCAACGACAGTACACTGAAGCTTTCTTT	CASSQRQYTEAFF
TRBV4-2	TRBJ1-5	NA	few	TGTGCCAGCAGCCAAGATTCTACAGTTGATCAGCCCCAGCATTTT	CASSQDSTVDQPQHF
TRBV11-2	TRBJ2-2	NA	few	TGTGCCAGCAGCTTAGGAAGGGGTAGCGGTACCGGGGAGCTGTTTTTT	CASSLGRGSGTGELFF
TRBV6-2/TRBV6-3	TRBJ1-3	NA	few	TGTGCCAGCAGGGATCCCGCTGGAAACACCATATATTTT	CASRDPAGNTIYF
TRBV27	TRBJ1-6	TRBD1	many	TGTGCCAGCAGTTGGGACAGGGGGCGTAATTCACCCCTCCACTTT	CASSWDRGRNSPLHF
TRBV4-1	TRBJ1-1	NA	NA	TGCGCCAGCAGCCAACCCAGGAACACTGAAGCTTTCTTT	CASSQPRNTEAFF
TRBV11-2	TRBJ1-1	NA	few	TGTGCCAGCAGCAATACTTATGAAGCTTTCTTT	CASSNTYEAFF
TRBV5-1	TRBJ2-7	NA	few	TGCGCCAGCAGCTTGAGGTGGGACGAGCAGTACTTC	CASSLRWDEQYF
TRBV6-6	TRBJ1-2	NA	few	TGTGCCAGCAGTTACAGCGGGGATGGAAACTATGGCTACACCTTC	CASSYSGDGNYGYTF
TRBV6-2/TRBV6-3	TRBJ2-6	TRBD1	many	TGTGCCAGCAGCCCAGGGGGCTCTGGGGCCAACGTCCTGACTTTC	CASSPGGSGANVLTF
TRBV5-1	TRBJ1-5	NA	many	TGCGCCAGCCGGCCAGATACTAATCAGCCCCAGCATTTT	CASRPDTNQPQHF
TRBV11-2	TRBJ1-1	TRBD1	few	TGTGCCAGCAGCTTCTCTGTCGGACAGGGGATGAACACTGAAGCTTTCTTT	CASSFSVGQGMNTEAFF
TRBV15	TRBJ2-1	TRBD2	NA	TGTGCCACCAGCAGAAATCCCATGTCCGCTAGCGGGGGGTACAATGAGCAGTTCTTC	CATSRNPMSASGGYNEQFF
TRBV4-3	TRBJ1-2	NA	NA	TGCGCCAGCAGCCAAGACTTTACCGGGGCCTTCCGCGGCTACACCTTC	CASSQDFTGAFRGYTF
TRBV5-1	TRBJ2-2	TRBD1	many	TGCGCCAGCAGCGGAACCGGGACAGTGAGCACCGGGGAGCTGTTTTTT	CASSGTGTVSTGELFF
TRBV25-1	TRBJ1-6	TRBD1	many	TGTGCCAGCAGTGAAGCGGGACAGCCAAGTTCACCCCTCCACTTT	CASSEAGQPSSPLHF
TRBV6-2/TRBV6-3	TRBJ1-6	NA	NA	TGTGCCAGCAGTTACTCGGGGACCGCCTATTATTCACCCCTCCACTTT	CASSYSGTAYYSPLHF
TRBV7-2	TRBJ1-1	NA	NA	TGTGCCAGCAGCTTTGGGGGGCCGGTCACTGAAGCTTTCTTT	CASSFGGPVTEAFF
TRBV24-1	TRBJ1-2	NA	NA	TGTGCCACCAGTGATTTTGACGGCCATGGCTACACCTTC	CATSDFDGHGYTF
TRBV4-3	TRBJ1-1	TRBD1	few	TGCGCCAGCAGCGCCCGGGACAGAGACACTGAAGCTTTCTTT	CASSARDRDTEAFF
TRBV5-1	TRBJ2-5	NA	few	TGCGCCAGCAGCCGCGGGACTTCCCAGACCCAGTACTTC	CASSRGTSQTQYF
TRBV7-9	TRBJ1-2	NA	few	TGTGCCAGCAGCTCCCGGGCCCCGACCGGCTACACCTTC	CASSSRAPTGYTF
TRBV6-2/TRBV6-3	TRBJ2-1	NA	NA	TGTGCCAGCAGTTCCCAATCGGAGCAGTTCTTC	CASSSQSEQFF
TRBV25-1	TRBJ2-3	NA	few	TGTGCCAGCAGTTCCGGACAGCACAGTAGCACAGATACGCAGTATTTT	CASSSGQHSSTDTQYF